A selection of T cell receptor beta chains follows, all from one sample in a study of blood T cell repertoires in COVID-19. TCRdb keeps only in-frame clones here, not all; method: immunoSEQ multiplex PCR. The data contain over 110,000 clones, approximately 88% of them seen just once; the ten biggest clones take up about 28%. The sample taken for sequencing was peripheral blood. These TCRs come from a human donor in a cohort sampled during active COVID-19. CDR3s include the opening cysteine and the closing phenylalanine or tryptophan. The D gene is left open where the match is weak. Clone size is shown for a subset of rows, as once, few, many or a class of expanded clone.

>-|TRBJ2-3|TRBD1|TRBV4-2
TGTGCCAGCAGCTCACCGACCCAACAGGGGTCAGATACGCAGTATTTT
CASSSPTQQGSDTQYF
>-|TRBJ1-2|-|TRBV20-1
TGCAGTGCCACTCACTATGGCTACACCTTC
CSATHYGYTF
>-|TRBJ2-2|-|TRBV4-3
TGCGCCAGCAGCTCCGTGGGGCCGAACACCGGGGAGCTGTTTTTT
CASSSVGPNTGELFF
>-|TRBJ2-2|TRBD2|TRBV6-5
TGTGCCAGCAGGACTAGCGGGGGGGCCCCCGGGGAGCTGTTTTTT
CASRTSGGAPGELFF
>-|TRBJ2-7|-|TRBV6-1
TGTGCCAGCAATGGGGGACTCTACGAGCAGTACTTC
CASNGGLYEQYF
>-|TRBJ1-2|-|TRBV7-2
TGTGCCAGCAGCTCCACAGCTCTTGGTGGCTACACCTTC
CASSSTALGGYTF
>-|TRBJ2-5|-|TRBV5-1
TGCGCCAGCAGCGCGGAGGACAGTCAAGAGACCCAGTACTTC
CASSAEDSQETQYF
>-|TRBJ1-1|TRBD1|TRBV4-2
TGTGCCAGCAGATCTGAATTAGGGACAGGGGTTATCATGAACACTGAAGCTTTCTTT
CASRSELGTGVIMNTEAFF
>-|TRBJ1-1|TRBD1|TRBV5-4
TGTGCCAGCAGCGCTTCCCCTTTGGGACAGGGAGGCGCTGAAGCTTTCTTT
CASSASPLGQGGAEAFF
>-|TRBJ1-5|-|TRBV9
TGTGCCAGCAGCGTAGGGCAGGGCTTGAATCAGCCCCAGCATTTT
CASSVGQGLNQPQHF
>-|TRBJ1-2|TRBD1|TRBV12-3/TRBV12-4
TGTGCCAGCAGCCCGGGACAGAAGTATGGCTACACCTTC
CASSPGQKYGYTF
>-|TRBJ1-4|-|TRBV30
TGTGCCTGGAGTCCCCTCCCAGGGAATGAAAAACTGTTTTTT
CAWSPLPGNEKLFF
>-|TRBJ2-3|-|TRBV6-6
TGTGCCAGCAGTTACGGGGGCAGCACAGATACGCAGTATTTT
CASSYGGSTDTQYF
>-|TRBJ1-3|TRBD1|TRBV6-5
TGTGCCAGCAGACGGACAGGGCAAGGAAACACCATATATTTT
CASRRTGQGNTIYF
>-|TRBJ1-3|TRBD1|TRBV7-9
TGTGCCAGCAGCGCCATGACAGGGTTGGGAAACACCATATATTTT
CASSAMTGLGNTIYF
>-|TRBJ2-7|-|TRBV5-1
TGCGCCAGCAGCTCCCCTCGGGACTACGAGCAGTACTTC
CASSSPRDYEQYF
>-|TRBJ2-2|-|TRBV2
TGTGCCAGCAGTGAGCAGGGGCTAGACACCGGGGAGCTGTTTTTT
CASSEQGLDTGELFF
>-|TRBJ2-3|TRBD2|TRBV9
TGTGCCAGCAGCACCGGGACTAGCGGGGGTACAGATACGCAGTATTTT
CASSTGTSGGTDTQYF
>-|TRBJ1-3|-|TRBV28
TGTGCCAGCAGCCGGACTCTTTCTGGAAACACCATATATTTT
CASSRTLSGNTIYF
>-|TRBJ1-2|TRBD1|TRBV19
TGTGCCAGCGGACTGACAGGGTCAAACTATGGCTACACCTTC
CASGLTGSNYGYTF
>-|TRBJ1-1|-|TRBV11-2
TGTGCCAGCAGCTTAGATCGACCGGGCACTGAAGCTTTCTTT
CASSLDRPGTEAFF
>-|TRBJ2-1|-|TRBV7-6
TGTGCCAGCAGCTTGTGGGCAGTCAGCTCCTACAATGAGCAGTTCTTC
CASSLWAVSSYNEQFF
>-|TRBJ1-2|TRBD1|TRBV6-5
TGTGCCAGCAAGGGACAGGGGGCGCGTTACTATGGCTACACCTTC
CASKGQGARYYGYTF
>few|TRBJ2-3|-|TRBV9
TGTGCCAGCAGCGTTATCACTAGTCTCACAGATACGCAGTATTTT
CASSVITSLTDTQYF
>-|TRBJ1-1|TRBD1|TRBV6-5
TGTGCCAGCAGCCGACAGGGGCGGAACACTGAAGCTTTCTTT
CASSRQGRNTEAFF
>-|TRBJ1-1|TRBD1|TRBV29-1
TGCAGCGTCACCGCAACAGGGGGCACTGAAGCTTTCTTT
CSVTATGGTEAFF
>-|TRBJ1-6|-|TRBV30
TGTGCCTGGACTCACCGTCAGGGAATCTCCCCCAGGACACCCCTCCACTTT
CAWTHRQGISPRTPLHF
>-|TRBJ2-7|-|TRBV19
TGTGCCAGTAGTTCCCAAGTAGGCCGGACTGGTTCCTACGAGCAGTACTTC
CASSSQVGRTGSYEQYF
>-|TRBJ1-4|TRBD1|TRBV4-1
TGCGCCAGCAGCCAAGATCGGACAGGCCGAAATGAAAAACTGTTTTTT
CASSQDRTGRNEKLFF
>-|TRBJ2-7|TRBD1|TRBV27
TGTGCCAGCAGCCTCGGGGGGGACAGGGGTCTCCACGAGCAGTACTTC
CASSLGGDRGLHEQYF
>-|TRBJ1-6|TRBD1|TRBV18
TGTGCCAGCTCACCAGGGACAGACCTATGGAATTCACCCCTCCACTTT
CASSPGTDLWNSPLHF
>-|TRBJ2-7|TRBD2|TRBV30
TGTGCCTGGAATACCCGGGCTAGCGGGGACTCCTACGAGCAGTACTTC
CAWNTRASGDSYEQYF
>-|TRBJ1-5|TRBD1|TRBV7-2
TGTGCCAGCAGCTTAGTCGAACCGGGGACAGGGATCCAGCCCCAGCATTTT
CASSLVEPGTGIQPQHF
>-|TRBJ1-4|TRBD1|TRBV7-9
TGTGCCAGCAGCTTGGGGACAGGGAGTGAAAAACTGTTTTTT
CASSLGTGSEKLFF
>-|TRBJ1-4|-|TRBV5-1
TGCGCCAGCAGCCAGGACACAACTAATGAAAAACTGTTTTTT
CASSQDTTNEKLFF
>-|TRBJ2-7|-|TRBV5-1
TGCGCCAGCAGCTCATCCGGGACATCGTACGAGCAGTACTTC
CASSSSGTSYEQYF
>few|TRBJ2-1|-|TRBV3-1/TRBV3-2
TGTGCCAGCAGCGAGTCCGGGTATAATGAGCAGTTCTTC
CASSESGYNEQFF
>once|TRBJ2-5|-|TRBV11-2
TGTGCCAGCAGCTCCGGGGGCGGGGGATCTGGAGAGACCCAGTACTTC
CASSSGGGGSGETQYF
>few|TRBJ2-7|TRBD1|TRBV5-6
TGTGCCAGCAGCTCCACGGGACAGCCGCGCTACGAGCAGTACTTC
CASSSTGQPRYEQYF
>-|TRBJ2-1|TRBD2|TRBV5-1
TGCGCCAGCAGCCCTAGCGGGGGGTTGGACAATGAGCAGTTCTTC
CASSPSGGLDNEQFF
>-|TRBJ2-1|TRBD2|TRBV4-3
TGCGCCAGCAGCCAAATCGGGGGGGCCAATGAGCAGTTCTTC
CASSQIGGANEQFF
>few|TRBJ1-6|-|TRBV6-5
TGTGCCACCCTAGACAGGTCGGGCATGGCCCTCCACTTT
CATLDRSGMALHF
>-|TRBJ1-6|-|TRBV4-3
TGCGCCAGCAGCCAAGATGATCGGTTTAATTCACCCCTCCACTTT
CASSQDDRFNSPLHF
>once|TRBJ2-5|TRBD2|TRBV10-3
TGTGCCATCAGACCGGGACTAGCCGATAGAGAGACCCAGTACTTC
CAIRPGLADRETQYF
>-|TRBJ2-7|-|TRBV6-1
TGTGCCAGCAGTGGGGCCCCCGACAGGCTTAACTACGAGCAGTACTTC
CASSGAPDRLNYEQYF
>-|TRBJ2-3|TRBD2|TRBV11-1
TGTGCCAGCAGCCGGCTAGCGGGGGTTGATACGCAGTATTTT
CASSRLAGVDTQYF
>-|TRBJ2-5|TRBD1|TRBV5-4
TGTGCCAGCAGCGTGGACAGGCGACAAGAGACCCAGTACTTC
CASSVDRRQETQYF
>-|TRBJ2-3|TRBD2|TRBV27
TGTGCCAGCAGTTCCCGGCTAGCGGGGGGCACAGATACGCAGTATTTT
CASSSRLAGGTDTQYF
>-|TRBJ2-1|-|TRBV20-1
TGCAGTGCTAGTGGTGGGGGGAACGAGCAGTTCTTC
CSASGGGNEQFF
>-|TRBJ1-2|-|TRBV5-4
TGTGCCAGCAGTGCCGGGACATCGGCTAACTATGGCTACACCTTC
CASSAGTSANYGYTF
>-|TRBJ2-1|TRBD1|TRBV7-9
TGTGCCAGCAGCTCCGACAGGGCGGTCTACAATGAGCAGTTCTTC
CASSSDRAVYNEQFF
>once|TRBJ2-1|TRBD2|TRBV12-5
TGTGCTAGTGGTTTCTCCTCGGGGGGGCCATACAATGAGCAGTTCTTC
CASGFSSGGPYNEQFF
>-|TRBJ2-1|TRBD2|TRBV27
TGTGCCAGCAGTCCCCAGCGGGGAGCCTACAATGAGCAGTTCTTC
CASSPQRGAYNEQFF
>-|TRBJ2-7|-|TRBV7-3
TGTGCCAGCAGCTACGACAGCCCTGGAGAGCAGTACTTC
CASSYDSPGEQYF
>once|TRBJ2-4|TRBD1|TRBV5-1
TGCGCCAGCAGCCTAGGGACAGGATTAGCCAAAAACATTCAGTACTTC
CASSLGTGLAKNIQYF
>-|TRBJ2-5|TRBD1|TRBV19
TGTGCCAGTAGTGCGCACAGGGGTGGAGAGACCCAGTACTTC
CASSAHRGGETQYF